The clone carrying this TCR beta chain was seen many times. Its antigen is still unknown. V was clipped by 4 bases and J by 1 base, with 15 bases between them. The CDR3 has 16 residues. Germline assignment: CDR1 LGHDT and CDR2 YNNKEL (reference sequence). The sample comes from a study of metastatic and nonmetastatic thyroid tumors. At the level of the study: The authors compared repertoires across blood and tumor or nodule tissue from malignant and benign thyroid patients.

No patient had received any treatment before thyroid surgery. Notes on the study in general: The study reportedly found significantly higher TCR beta diversity in malignant thyroid tumors than benign nodules, in blood and tumor.

Per the study methods: The study built a papillary thyroid cancer distant-metastasis classifier from CDR3 differences across clinicopathological groups. MiXCR was used by TCRdb to re-call the PCR reads. The V and J calls follow TCRdb's processing rather than the paper's. The sample records fewer than 40,000 clones, over 12% being singletons. V is TRBV3-1 and J is TRBJ2-3; D may be TRBD2 (6 bases). The specimen was blood. The TCR sequence derives from a male donor with papillary thyroid cancer or a benign thyroid nodule (not recorded which). Some clones in this sample may be carry-over from other donors' samples. CDR3 loop: CASSPGLQIGTDTQYF. CDR3 nucleotides: TGTGCCAGCAGCCCGGGACTCCAAATAGGCACAGATACGCAGTATTTT.